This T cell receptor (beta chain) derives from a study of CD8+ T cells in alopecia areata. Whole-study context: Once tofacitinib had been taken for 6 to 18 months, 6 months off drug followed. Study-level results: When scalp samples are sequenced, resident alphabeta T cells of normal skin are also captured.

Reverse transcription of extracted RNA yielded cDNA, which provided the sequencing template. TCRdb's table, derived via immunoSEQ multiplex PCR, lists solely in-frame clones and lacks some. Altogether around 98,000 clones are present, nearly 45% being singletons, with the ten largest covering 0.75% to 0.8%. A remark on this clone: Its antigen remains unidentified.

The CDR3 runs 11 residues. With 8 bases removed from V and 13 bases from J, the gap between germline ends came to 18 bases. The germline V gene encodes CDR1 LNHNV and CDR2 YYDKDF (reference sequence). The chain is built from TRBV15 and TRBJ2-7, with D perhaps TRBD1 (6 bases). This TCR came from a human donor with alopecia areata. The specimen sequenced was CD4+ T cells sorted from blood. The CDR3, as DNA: TGTGCCACCTGGGACAAGAACCCTCCATACTTC. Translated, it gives CATWDKNPPYF. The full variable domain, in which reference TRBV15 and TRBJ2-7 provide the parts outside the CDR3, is DAMVIQNPRYQVTQFGKPVTLSCSQTLNHNVMYWYQQKSSQAPKLLFHYYDKDFNNEADTPDNFQSRRPNTSFCFLDIRSPGLGDTAMYLCATWDKNPPYFGPGTRLTVT.